This T cell receptor (beta chain) was profiled in a study of T cells in Graves' hyperthyroidism and ophthalmopathy. Across the whole study: Peripheral blood was taken when the disease was first diagnosed, before any treatment began.

This clonotype was detected ten times or more. The antigen is not known. Study-wide points: Ophthalmopathy was distinguished from stable hyperthyroidism by 13 V-J signatures.

With 8 bases removed from V and 1 base from J, the gap between germline ends came to 8 bases. There are 13 residues in the CDR3. Germline CDR1 SGHVS, CDR2 FNYEAQ. There were TCR beta CDR3 regions amplified from RNA transcripts. HTBI primers drove first-round RT-PCR of the TCR CDR3. One entry per CDR3 protein, called by TCRdb with MiXCR from the multiplex PCR reads. The sample consists of approximately 380,000 distinct CDR3 sequences, about 18% of them appearing once. Material for sequencing was blood. The chain combines TRBV7-6 with TRBJ2-2; D ambiguous. This receptor was obtained from a man between 18 and 29 years old with Graves' ophthalmopathy. The CDR3 DNA is TGTGCCAGCGTAACACTGAACACCGGGGAGCTGTTTTTT. Translated, it gives CASVTLNTGELFF.